This T cell receptor beta chain comes out of a study of T cell repertoires in cytomegalovirus infection. Whole-study context: The study used recently identified HLA-C-restricted and well-studied HLA-B-restricted CMV epitopes.

Details on this clonotype: Its antigen is still unknown.

Whole-study findings and limits: The ex vivo response was dominated by HLA-C-restricted CMV-specific TCR beta clonotypes.

V lost 8 bases to trimming and J lost 5 bases; unmatched junction nucleotides: 14. CDR3 size: 16 residues. TCRdb passed the reads through MiXCR, listing each CDR3 protein once. The sample carries some 220,000 distinct CDR3 sequences, roughly two fifths recorded once. Sequenced material: CD8+ T cells from cultured PBMCs, taken from culture after CMV antigen stimulation. The receptor was derived from a human donor in good health (CMV status not recorded). Some clones in this sample may be carry-over from other donors' samples. The genes are TRBV5-3 and TRBJ2-2; 8 nucleotides line up with TRBD1. TRBV5-3 is recorded as an ORF, its role being uncertain. CDR3 amino acids: CASSPETDRATGELFF. The CDR3 DNA reads TGTGCCAGCAGCCCCGAAACGGACAGGGCGACCGGGGAGCTGTTTTTT.